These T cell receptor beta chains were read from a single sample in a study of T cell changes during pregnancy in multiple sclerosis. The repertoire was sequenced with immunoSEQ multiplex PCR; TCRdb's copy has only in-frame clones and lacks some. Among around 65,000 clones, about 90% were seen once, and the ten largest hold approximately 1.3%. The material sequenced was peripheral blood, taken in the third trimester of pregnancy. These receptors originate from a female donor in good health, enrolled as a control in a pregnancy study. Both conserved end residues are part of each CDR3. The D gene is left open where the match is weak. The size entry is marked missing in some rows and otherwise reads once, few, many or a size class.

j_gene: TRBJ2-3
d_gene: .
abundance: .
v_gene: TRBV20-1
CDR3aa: CSAYTDTQYF
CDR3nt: TGCAGTGCCTATACAGATACGCAGTATTTT

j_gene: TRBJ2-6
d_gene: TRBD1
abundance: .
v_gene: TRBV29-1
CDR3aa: CSVGGQGPSGANVLTF
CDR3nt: TGCAGCGTGGGGGGACAGGGCCCGTCTGGGGCCAACGTCCTGACTTTC

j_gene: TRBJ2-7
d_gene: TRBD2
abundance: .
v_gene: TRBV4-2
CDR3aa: CASSQRSGGGAGLRGLGLYEQYF
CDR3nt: TGTGCCAGCAGCCAGCGAAGCGGGGGGGGCGCAGGTTTGCGGGGCTTGGGTCTTTACGAGCAGTACTTC

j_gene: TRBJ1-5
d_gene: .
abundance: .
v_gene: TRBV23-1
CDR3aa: CASSPGGHPRNQPQHF
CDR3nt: TGCGCCAGCAGTCCTGGGGGACATCCTCGTAATCAGCCCCAGCATTTT

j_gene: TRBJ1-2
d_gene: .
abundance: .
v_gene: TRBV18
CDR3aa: CASSPPGRAYGYTF
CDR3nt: TGTGCCAGCTCACCACCGGGGAGGGCCTATGGCTACACCTTC

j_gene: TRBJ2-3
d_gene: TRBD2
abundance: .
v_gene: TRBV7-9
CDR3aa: CASSLGLAGDTQYF
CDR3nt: TGTGCCAGCAGCTTAGGGCTAGCGGGAGATACGCAGTATTTT

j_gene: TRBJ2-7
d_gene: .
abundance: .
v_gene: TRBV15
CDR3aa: CATSREGTTYEQYF
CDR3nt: TGTGCCACCAGCAGAGAAGGGACAACCTACGAGCAGTACTTC

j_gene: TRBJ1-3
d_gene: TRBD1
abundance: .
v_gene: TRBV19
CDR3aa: CASSIGTGGGNTIYF
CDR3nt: TGTGCCAGTAGTATTGGGACAGGGGGCGGAAACACCATATATTTT

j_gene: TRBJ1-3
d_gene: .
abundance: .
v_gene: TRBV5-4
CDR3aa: CACGAPGNTIYF
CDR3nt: TGTGCCTGCGGGGCGCCTGGAAACACCATATATTTT

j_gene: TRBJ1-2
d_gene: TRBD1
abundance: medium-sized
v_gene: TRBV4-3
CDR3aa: CASSQHNRGDGYTF
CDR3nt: TGCGCCAGCAGCCAACATAACAGGGGAGATGGCTACACCTTC

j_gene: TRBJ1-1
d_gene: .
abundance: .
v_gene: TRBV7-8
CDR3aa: CASSLGIWATEAFF
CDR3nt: TGTGCCAGCAGCTTAGGAATTTGGGCCACTGAAGCTTTCTTT

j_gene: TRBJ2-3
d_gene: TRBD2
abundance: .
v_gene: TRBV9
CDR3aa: CASSVGVRLADGTDTQYF
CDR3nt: TGTGCCAGCAGCGTAGGGGTGAGACTAGCGGACGGCACAGATACGCAGTATTTT

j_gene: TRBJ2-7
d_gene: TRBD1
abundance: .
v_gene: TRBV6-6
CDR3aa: CASSRDSYEQYF
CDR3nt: TGTGCCAGCAGTCGGGACAGCTACGAGCAGTACTTC

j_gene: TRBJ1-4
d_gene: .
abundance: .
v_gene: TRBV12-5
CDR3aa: CASGRFPLGEKLFF
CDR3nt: TGTGCTAGTGGCCGATTCCCTCTAGGTGAAAAACTGTTTTTT

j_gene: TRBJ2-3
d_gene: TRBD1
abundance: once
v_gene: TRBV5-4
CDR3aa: CASSLDPGGMPDTQYF
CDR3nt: TGTGCCAGCAGCTTGGACCCAGGGGGCATGCCAGATACGCAGTATTTT

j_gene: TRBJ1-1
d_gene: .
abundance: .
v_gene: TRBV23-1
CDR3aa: CASSQTVSGTEAFF
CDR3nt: TGCGCCAGCAGTCAGACCGTTTCGGGCACTGAAGCTTTCTTT

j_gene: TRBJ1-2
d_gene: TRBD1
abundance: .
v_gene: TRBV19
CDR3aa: CASKSQGVYGYTF
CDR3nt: TGTGCCAGCAAGTCCCAGGGGGTGTATGGCTACACCTTC

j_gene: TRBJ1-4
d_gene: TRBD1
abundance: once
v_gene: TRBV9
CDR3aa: CASSDPTGVATNEKLFF
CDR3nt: TGTGCCAGCAGTGACCCGACAGGGGTAGCAACTAATGAAAAACTGTTTTTT

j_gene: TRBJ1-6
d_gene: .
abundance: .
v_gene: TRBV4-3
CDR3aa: CASSQARTGSYSPLHF
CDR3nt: TGCGCCAGCAGCCAAGCAAGAACAGGCTCCTATTCACCCCTCCACTTT

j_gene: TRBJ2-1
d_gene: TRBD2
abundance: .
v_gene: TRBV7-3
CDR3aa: CASSVLAGLGNGQFF
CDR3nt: TGTGCCAGCAGCGTTCTAGCGGGGCTCGGGAATGGGCAGTTCTTC

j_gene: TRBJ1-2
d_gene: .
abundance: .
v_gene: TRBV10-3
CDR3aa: CAISDSGASSYGYTF
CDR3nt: TGTGCCATCAGTGACTCGGGTGCCTCCTCATATGGCTACACCTTC

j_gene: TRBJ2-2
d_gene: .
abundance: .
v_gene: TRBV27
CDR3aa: CASSLIANTGELFF
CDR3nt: TGTGCCAGCAGTTTAATCGCGAACACCGGGGAGCTGTTTTTT

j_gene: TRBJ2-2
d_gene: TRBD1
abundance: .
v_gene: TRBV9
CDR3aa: CASSVGTGTGELFF
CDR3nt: TGTGCCAGCAGCGTCGGGACAGGCACCGGGGAGCTGTTTTTT

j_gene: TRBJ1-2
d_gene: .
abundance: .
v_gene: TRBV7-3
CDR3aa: CASSPGVGLEDYGYTF
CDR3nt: TGTGCCAGCAGCCCGGGCGTGGGCTTGGAGGACTATGGCTACACCTTC

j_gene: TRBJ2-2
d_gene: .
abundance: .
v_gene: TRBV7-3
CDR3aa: CASSLSVVANTGELFF
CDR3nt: TGTGCCAGCAGCTTAAGCGTAGTAGCGAACACCGGGGAGCTGTTTTTT

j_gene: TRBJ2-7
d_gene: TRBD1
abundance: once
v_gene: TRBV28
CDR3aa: CASMGQGIHLGYF
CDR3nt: TGTGCCAGCATGGGACAGGGGATTCACCTGGGGTACTTC

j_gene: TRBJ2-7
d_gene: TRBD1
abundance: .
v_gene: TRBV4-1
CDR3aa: CGGTGAYEQYF
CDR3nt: TGCGGTGGGACAGGGGCCTACGAGCAGTACTTC

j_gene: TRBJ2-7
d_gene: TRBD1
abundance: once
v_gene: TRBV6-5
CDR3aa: CASSQYPGQPYEQYF
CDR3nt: TGTGCCAGCAGTCAATACCCGGGACAGCCCTACGAGCAGTACTTC

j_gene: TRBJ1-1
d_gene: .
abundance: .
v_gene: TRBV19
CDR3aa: CASSIGPSGGEAFF
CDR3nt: TGTGCCAGTAGTATCGGACCGTCCGGAGGGGAAGCTTTCTTT

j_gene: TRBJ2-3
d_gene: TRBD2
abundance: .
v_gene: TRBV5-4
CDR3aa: CASSLGTEPSGATDTQYF
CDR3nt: TGTGCCAGCAGCTTAGGCACTGAGCCTAGCGGGGCCACAGATACGCAGTATTTT

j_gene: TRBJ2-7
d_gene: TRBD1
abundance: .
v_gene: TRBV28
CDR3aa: CASSSPPDPRQGRRYEQYF
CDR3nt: TGTGCCAGCAGTTCCCCGCCCGACCCCCGACAGGGGCGACGCTACGAGCAGTACTTC

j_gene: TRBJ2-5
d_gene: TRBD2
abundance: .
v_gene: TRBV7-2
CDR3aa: CASSFERDGTQYF
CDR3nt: TGTGCCAGCAGCTTTGAGCGGGATGGGACCCAGTACTTC

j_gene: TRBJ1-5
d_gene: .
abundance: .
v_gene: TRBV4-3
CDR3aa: CASSQDRSNQPQHF
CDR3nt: TGCGCCAGCAGCCAAGATCGGAGCAATCAGCCCCAGCATTTT

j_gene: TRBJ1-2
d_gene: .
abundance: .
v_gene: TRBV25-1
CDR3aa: CASSESQTHYGYTF
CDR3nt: TGTGCCAGCAGTGAGAGCCAGACTCACTATGGCTACACCTTC

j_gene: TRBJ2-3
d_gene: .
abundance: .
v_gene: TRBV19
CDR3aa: CASSIPRDTQYF
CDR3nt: TGTGCCAGTAGTATCCCCCGAGATACGCAGTATTTT

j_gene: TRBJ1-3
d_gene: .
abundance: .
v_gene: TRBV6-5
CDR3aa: CASSYSGGGTIYF
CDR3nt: TGTGCCAGCAGTTACTCGGGGGGTGGCACCATATATTTT

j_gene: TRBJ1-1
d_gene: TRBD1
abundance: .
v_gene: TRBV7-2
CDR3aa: CASSPGTGVNTEAFF
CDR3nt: TGTGCCAGCAGCCCCGGGACAGGGGTGAACACTGAAGCTTTCTTT

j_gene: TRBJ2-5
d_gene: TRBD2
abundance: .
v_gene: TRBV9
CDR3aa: CASSDQRGGWETQYF
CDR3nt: TGTGCCAGCAGCGACCAGCGGGGGGGCTGGGAGACCCAGTACTTC

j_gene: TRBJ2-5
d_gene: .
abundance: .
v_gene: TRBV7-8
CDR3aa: CASRQIGQETQYF
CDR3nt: TGTGCCAGCAGACAGATCGGACAAGAGACCCAGTACTTC

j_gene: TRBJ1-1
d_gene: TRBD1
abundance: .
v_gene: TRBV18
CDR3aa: CASSYRGLDAFF
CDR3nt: TGTGCCAGCTCCTACAGGGGGCTGGACGCTTTCTTT

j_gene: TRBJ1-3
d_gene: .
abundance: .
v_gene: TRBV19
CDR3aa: CASSIGGGVGNTIYF
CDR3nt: TGTGCCAGTAGTATTGGCGGTGGAGTAGGAAACACCATATATTTT

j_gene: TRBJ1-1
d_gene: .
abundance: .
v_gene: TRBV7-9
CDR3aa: CATPSAGEAFF
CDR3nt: TGTGCCACCCCATCGGCGGGTGAAGCTTTCTTT

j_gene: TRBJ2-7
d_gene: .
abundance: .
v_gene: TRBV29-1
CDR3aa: CSVRPAGYEQYF
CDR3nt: TGCAGCGTACGACCTGCGGGCTACGAGCAGTACTTC

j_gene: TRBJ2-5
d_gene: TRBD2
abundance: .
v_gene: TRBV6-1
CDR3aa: CASSEGVSGRETQYF
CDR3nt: TGTGCCAGCAGTGAAGGCGTTAGCGGGCGGGAGACCCAGTACTTC

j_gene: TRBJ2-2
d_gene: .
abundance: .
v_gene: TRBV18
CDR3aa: CASSPPSGINTGELFF
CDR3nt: TGTGCCAGCTCACCACCGTCCGGTATCAACACCGGGGAGCTGTTTTTT